The entry below describes one T cell receptor (beta chain). From germline, CDR1 is ENHRY and CDR2 SYGVKD. Trimming took 3 bases from V and 9 from J; bases not matched to a gene: 5. This CDR3 comprises 14 residues. The data stem from a study of blood T cell repertoires in COVID-19. The method was immunoSEQ multiplex PCR; TCRdb's version includes in-frame clones alone and lacks a portion of them. The profile shows 110,000 to 150,000 clones, 80% to 90% of them singletons. The source material was peripheral blood. The clonotype originates from an older woman with active COVID-19. The J gene is TRBJ2-1, the V gene TRBV10-3; TRBD2 matches at 10 bases. This CDR3 is CAISDSSGRGEQFF. The CDR3 DNA reads TGTGCCATCAGTGATTCTAGCGGGAGAGGTGAGCAGTTCTTC.